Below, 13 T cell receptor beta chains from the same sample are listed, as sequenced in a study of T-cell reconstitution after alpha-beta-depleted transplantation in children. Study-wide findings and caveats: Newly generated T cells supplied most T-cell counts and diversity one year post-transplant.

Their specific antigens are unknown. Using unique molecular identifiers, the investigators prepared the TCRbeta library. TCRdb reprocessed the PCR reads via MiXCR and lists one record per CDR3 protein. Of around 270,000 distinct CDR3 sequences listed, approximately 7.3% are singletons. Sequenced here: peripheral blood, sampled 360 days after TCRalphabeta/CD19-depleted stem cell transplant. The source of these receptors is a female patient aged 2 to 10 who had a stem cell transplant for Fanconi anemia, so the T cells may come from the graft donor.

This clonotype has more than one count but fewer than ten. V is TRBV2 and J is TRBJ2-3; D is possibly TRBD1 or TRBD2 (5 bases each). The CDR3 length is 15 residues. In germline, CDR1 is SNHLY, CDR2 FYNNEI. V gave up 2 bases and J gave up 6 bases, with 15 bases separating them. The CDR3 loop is CASSERWGLGDTQYF. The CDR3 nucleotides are TGTGCCAGCAGTGAACGGTGGGGGTTGGGGGATACGCAGTATTTT.

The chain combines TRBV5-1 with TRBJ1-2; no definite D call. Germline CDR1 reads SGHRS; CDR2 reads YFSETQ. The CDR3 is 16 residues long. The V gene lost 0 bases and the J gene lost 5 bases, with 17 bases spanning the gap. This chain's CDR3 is CASSLAVMFPSYGYTF. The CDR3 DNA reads TGCGCCAGCAGCTTGGCCGTGATGTTTCCTTCATATGGCTACACCTTC.

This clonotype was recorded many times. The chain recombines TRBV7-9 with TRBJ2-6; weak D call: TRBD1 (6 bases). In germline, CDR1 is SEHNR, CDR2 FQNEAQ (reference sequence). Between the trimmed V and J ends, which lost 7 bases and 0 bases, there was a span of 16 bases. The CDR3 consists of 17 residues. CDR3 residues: CASIYPGHHSGANVLTF. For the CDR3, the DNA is TGTGCCAGCATCTATCCGGGACACCACTCTGGGGCCAACGTCCTGACTTTC.

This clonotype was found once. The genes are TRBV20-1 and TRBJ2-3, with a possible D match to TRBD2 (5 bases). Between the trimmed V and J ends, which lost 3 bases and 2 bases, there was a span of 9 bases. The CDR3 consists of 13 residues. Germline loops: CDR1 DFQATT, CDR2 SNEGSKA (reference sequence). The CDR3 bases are TGCAGTGCTAGTAGCGTGGACACAGATACGCAGTATTTT. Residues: CSASSVDTDTQYF.

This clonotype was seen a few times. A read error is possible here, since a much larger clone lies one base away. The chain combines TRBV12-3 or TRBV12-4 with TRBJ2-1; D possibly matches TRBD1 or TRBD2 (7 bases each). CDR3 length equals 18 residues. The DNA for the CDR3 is TGTGCCATCAGTTTTACAGCTCGGACAGGCTACGGGGGGAATGAGCAGTTCTTC. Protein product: CAISFTARTGYGGNEQFF.

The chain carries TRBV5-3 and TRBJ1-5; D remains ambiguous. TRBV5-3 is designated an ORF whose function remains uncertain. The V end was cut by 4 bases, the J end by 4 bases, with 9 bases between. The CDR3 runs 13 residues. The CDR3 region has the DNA TGTGCCAGAAGCGCCATAATGAATCAGCCCCAGCATTTT. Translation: CARSAIMNQPQHF.

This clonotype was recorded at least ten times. The CDR3 sequence: CASSLEAHPIYEQYF. The DNA for the CDR3 is TGCGCCAGCAGCTTGGAAGCCCATCCCATCTACGAGCAGTACTTC. This chain joins TRBV5-1 and TRBJ2-7, with no clear D. The CDR3 is 15 amino acids. The germline V and J ends were trimmed by 0 bases and 3 bases, with 13 bases remaining between them. Per germline, CDR1 SGHRS and CDR2 YFSETQ. The variable domain in full, completed from reference TRBV5-1 and TRBJ2-7, reads KAGVTQTPRYLIKTRGQQVTLSCSPISGHRSVSWYQQTPGQGLQFLFEYFSETQRNKGNFPGRFSGRQFSNSRSEMNVSTLELGDSALYLCASSLEAHPIYEQYFGPGTRLTVT.

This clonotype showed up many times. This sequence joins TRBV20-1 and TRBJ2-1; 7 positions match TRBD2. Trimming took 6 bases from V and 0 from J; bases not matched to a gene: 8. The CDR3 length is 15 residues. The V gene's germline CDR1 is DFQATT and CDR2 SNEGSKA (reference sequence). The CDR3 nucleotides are TGCAGTGCCCTGGGGCCGGGGGGCTCCTACAATGAGCAGTTCTTC. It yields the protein CSALGPGGSYNEQFF.

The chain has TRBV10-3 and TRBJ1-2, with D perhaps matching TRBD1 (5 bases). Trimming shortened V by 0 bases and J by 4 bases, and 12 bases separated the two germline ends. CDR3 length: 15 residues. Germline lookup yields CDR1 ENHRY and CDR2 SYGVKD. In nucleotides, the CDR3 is TGTGCCATCAGTGAGTCGGGGCAGGCCATCTATGGCTACACCTTC. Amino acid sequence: CAISESGQAIYGYTF.

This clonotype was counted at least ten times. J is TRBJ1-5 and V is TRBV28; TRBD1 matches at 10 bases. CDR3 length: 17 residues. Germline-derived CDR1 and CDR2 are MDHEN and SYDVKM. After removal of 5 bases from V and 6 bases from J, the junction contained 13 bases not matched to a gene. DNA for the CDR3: TGTGCCAGCAGTCTCCGTATGGGACAGGGGTGGTCTCAGCCCCAGCATTTT. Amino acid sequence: CASSLRMGQGWSQPQHF.

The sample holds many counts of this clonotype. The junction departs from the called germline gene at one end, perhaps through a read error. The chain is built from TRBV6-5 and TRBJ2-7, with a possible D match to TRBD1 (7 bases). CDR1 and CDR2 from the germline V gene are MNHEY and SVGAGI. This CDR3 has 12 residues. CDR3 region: CASSPPQGGLFF. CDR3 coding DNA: TGTGCCAGCAGTCCGCCTCAGGGGGGTCTTTTCTTC.

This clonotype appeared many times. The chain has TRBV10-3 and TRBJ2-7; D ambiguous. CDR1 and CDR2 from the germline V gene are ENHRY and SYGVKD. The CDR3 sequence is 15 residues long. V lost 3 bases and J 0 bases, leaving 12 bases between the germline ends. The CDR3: CAISELAYGSYEQYF. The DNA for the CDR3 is TGTGCCATCAGTGAATTGGCCTATGGCTCCTACGAGCAGTACTTC.

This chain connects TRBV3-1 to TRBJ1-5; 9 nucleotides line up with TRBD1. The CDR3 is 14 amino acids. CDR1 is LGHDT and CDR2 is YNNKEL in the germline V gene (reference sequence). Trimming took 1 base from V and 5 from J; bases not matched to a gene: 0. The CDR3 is CASSQGQGDQPQHF. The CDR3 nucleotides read TGTGCCAGCAGCCAAGGACAGGGGGATCAGCCCCAGCATTTT.